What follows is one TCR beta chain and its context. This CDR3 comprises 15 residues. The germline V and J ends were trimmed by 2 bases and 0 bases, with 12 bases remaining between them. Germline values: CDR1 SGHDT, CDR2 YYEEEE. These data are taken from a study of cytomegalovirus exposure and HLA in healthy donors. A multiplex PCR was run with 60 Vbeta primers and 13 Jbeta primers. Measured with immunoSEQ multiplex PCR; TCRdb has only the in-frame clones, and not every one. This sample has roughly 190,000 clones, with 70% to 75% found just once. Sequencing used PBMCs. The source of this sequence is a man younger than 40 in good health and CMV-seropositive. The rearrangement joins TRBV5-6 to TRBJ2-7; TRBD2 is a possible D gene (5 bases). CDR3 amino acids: CASSFGPGSSYEQYF. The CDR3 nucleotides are TGTGCCAGCAGCTTTGGACCGGGAAGCTCCTACGAGCAGTACTTC. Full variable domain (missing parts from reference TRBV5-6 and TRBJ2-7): DAGVTQSPTHLIKTRGQQVTLRCSPKSGHDTVSWYQQALGQGPQFIFQYYEEEERQRGNFPDRFSGHQFPNYSSELNVNALLLGDSALYLCASSFGPGSSYEQYFGPGTRLTVT.